The next 25 T cell receptor beta chains were all read from a single sample in a study of T cell responses to AZD1222 COVID-19 vaccine. TCRdb's copy holds only in-frame clones and misses some; the assay was immunoSEQ multiplex PCR. The sample holds approximately 190,000 clones, approximately 94% seen once. Source: peripheral blood, taken on day 0 of AZD1222 vaccination. These receptors were obtained from an adult in good health.

J is TRBJ2-7 and V is TRBV5-1, with TRBD1 matching over 9 bases. The CDR3 covers 15 residues. The V segment lost 0 bases and the J segment 2 bases; nucleotides outside the gene matches: 3. Germline V lookup: CDR1 SGHRS, CDR2 YFSETQ. The CDR3 region has the DNA TGCGCCAGCAGCTTGGCCTGGGACAGGGCCTACGAGCAGTACTTC. The encoded protein is CASSLAWDRAYEQYF.

The V call is TRBV2, the J call TRBJ1-2; TRBD1 matches at 12 bases. Germline CDR1 SNHLY, CDR2 FYNNEI. This CDR3 comprises 17 residues. V lost 10 bases, J lost 3 bases, and 15 bases stayed unmatched. For the CDR3, the DNA is TGTGCCAACGAGACCCCGGGACAGGGGGCTTCTGACTATGGCTACACCTTC. Its translation is CANETPGQGASDYGYTF.

V gene TRBV6-5 combines with J gene TRBJ2-2; D is ambiguous. Deletions cut 0 bases from V and 1 base from J, with 9 bases between. CDR3 length: 16 residues. Germline CDR1 and CDR2: MNHEY and SVGAGI. CDR3 in DNA: TGTGCCAGCAGTTACTCGAAGACAAGGAACACCGGGGAGCTGTTTTTT. It is translated as CASSYSKTRNTGELFF.

This sequence joins TRBV4-1 and TRBJ2-7, with 10 bases aligning to TRBD1. Unmatched junction bases numbered 7, after V lost 3 bases and J lost 2 bases. The germline gives CDR1 MGHRA, CDR2 YSYEKL. The CDR3 spans 16 residues. The CDR3 nucleotides read TGCGCCAGCAGCCAGCATCAGGACAGGGGGACCTACGAGCAGTACTTC. It specifies CASSQHQDRGTYEQYF.

V is TRBV5-5 and J is TRBJ2-7, with TRBD1 matching over 10 bases. V trimming: 4 bases; J trimming: 2 bases; junction bases outside the gene matches: 9. Looked up from germline, CDR1 is SGHKS and CDR2 is YYEKEE (reference sequence). The CDR3 loop spans 16 amino acids. The CDR3 loop reads CASSRDRGRGTYEQYF. In DNA form, the CDR3 reads TGTGCCAGCAGCCGAGACAGGGGGCGAGGGACCTACGAGCAGTACTTC.

This chain connects TRBV3-1 (or the pseudogene TRBV3-2) to TRBJ2-3, with TRBD2 as a possible D gene (6 bases). The V end lost 2 bases, the J end lost 6 bases, and 9 bases lay between the germline ends. CDR3 length: 13 amino acids. Germline-derived CDR1 and CDR2 are LGHDT and YNNKEL (reference sequence). CDR3 bases: TGTGCCAGCAGCCAAAGGAGGGTGGATACGCAGTATTTT. Translated, it gives CASSQRRVDTQYF.

The chain couples TRBV28 to TRBJ2-6; D remains unclear. The V gene's germline CDR1 is MDHEN and CDR2 SYDVKM. Trimming took off 3 bases at V and 0 bases at J, with 3 bases between the two ends. The CDR3 has 14 amino acids. The CDR3 DNA is TGTGCCAGCAGTTTTCTCTCTGGGGCCAACGTCCTGACTTTC. This sequence encodes CASSFLSGANVLTF.

The V gene is TRBV18, the J gene TRBJ2-5; no clear D gene. V was shortened by 3 bases and J by 0 bases, with 5 bases between the two germline ends. The CDR3 sequence is 13 residues long. The germline CDR1 and CDR2 sequences are KGHSH and LQKENI. The CDR3 DNA is TGTGCCAGCTCACCTTTGGACCAAGAGACCCAGTACTTC. This sequence encodes CASSPLDQETQYF.

This rearrangement joins TRBV24-1 to TRBJ1-5; D call uncertain. V dropped 10 bases and J dropped 5 bases, with 8 bases sitting between them. The CDR3 runs to 11 residues. Germline V gene sequence: CDR1 KGHDR, CDR2 SFDVKD. The CDR3 spells CATGMDQPQHF. DNA for the CDR3: TGTGCCACAGGGATGGATCAGCCCCAGCATTTT.

V gene TRBV19 combines with J gene TRBJ1-5, with TRBD1 matching over 7 bases. The CDR3 loop spans 14 amino acids. In germline, CDR1 is LNHDA, CDR2 SQIVND (reference sequence). With V trimmed by 9 bases and J by 0 bases, 5 bases remained unmatched. The CDR3 bases are TGTGCCAGCAGGGGGGAAAATAGCAATCAGCCCCAGCATTTT. Encoded protein: CASRGENSNQPQHF.

The V and J genes are TRBV6-1 and TRBJ2-3; 9 nucleotides agree with TRBD1. The germline CDR1 and CDR2 sequences are MNHNS and SASEGT. The CDR3 is 16 amino acids. The V segment lost 4 bases and the J segment 0 bases; nucleotides outside the gene matches: 5. This CDR3 is CASSAGQGRSTDTQYF. The DNA for the CDR3 is TGTGCCAGCAGTGCCGGACAGGGGAGGAGCACAGATACGCAGTATTTT.

DNA for the CDR3: TGTGCCAGCAGGACCCGGGCGACCTCCTACGAGCAGTACTTC. It yields the protein CASRTRATSYEQYF. The rearrangement joins TRBV6-5 to TRBJ2-7; D unresolved. The CDR3 runs 14 residues. The V end lost 6 bases, the J end lost 0 bases, and 12 bases lay between the germline ends. Germline V gene lookup returns CDR1 MNHEY and CDR2 SVGAGI.

In this sample, this clone turned up a few times. The V and J genes are TRBV9 and TRBJ1-2; no clear D gene. The germline V gene has CDR1 SGDLS and CDR2 YYNGEE. The CDR3 is made up of 12 amino acids. V was clipped by 0 bases and J by 2 bases, with 2 bases between them. CDR3 sequence reads: CASSVENYGYTF. The CDR3 DNA reads TGTGCCAGCAGCGTAGAGAACTATGGCTACACCTTC.

The table lists this clone with a count of one. The chain has TRBV5-1 and TRBJ2-7; 12 bases match TRBD2. This CDR3 region has 14 residues. The ends lost 7 bases at V and 4 bases at J; junction bases unmatched: 6. The germline V gene encodes CDR1 SGHRS and CDR2 YFSETQ. CDR3 nucleotides: TGCGCCAGCGGAACTAGCGGGAGGAGTTACGAGCAGTACTTC. Translation gives CASGTSGRSYEQYF. Together with reference TRBV5-1 and TRBJ2-7, the CDR3 gives the full variable domain: KAGVTQTPRYLIKTRGQQVTLSCSPISGHRSVSWYQQTPGQGLQFLFEYFSETQRNKGNFPGRFSGRQFSNSRSEMNVSTLELGDSALYLCASGTSGRSYEQYFGPGTRLTVT.

The chain joins TRBV2 to TRBJ2-5, with TRBD2 identical over 14 bases. CDR1 SNHLY and CDR2 FYNNEI come from the germline V gene. There are 14 residues in the CDR3. J was trimmed by 3 bases and V by 8 bases; bases with no gene match: 2. DNA of the CDR3: TGTGCCAGCGGGACTAGCGGGGGAGAAGAGACCCAGTACTTC. Translated, it gives CASGTSGGEETQYF.

The chain couples TRBV7-3 to TRBJ2-1; TRBD2 matches at 16 bases. The CDR3 is 18 residues long. Germline CDR1 reads SGHTA; CDR2 reads FQGTGA. The trim removed 0 bases at V and 9 bases at J, leaving 8 bases unmatched. CDR3 in DNA: TGTGCCAGCAGCTTAACGCTCGGGACTAGCGGGAGGGTTGCTGAGCAGTTCTTC. It specifies CASSLTLGTSGRVAEQFF.

J is TRBJ1-3 and V is TRBV5-4, with D possibly being TRBD1 (6 bases). CDR1 and CDR2 from the germline V gene are SGHNT and YYREEE (reference sequence). The ends were cut back, 3 bases at V and 6 bases at J, with 10 bases in the middle. The CDR3 extends over 13 amino acids. The CDR3 sequence is CASSYTGLNTIYF. The CDR3 coding sequence is TGTGCCAGCAGCTATACAGGGTTAAACACCATATATTTT. The full variable domain, in which reference TRBV5-4 and TRBJ1-3 provide the parts outside the CDR3, is ETGVTQSPTHLIKTRGQQVTLRCSSQSGHNTVSWYQQALGQGPQFIFQYYREEENGRGNFPPRFSGLQFPNYSSELNVNALELDDSALYLCASSYTGLNTIYFGEGSWLTVV.

This chain links TRBV28 with TRBJ1-4, with a weak D call TRBD1 (6 bases). The ends were cut back, 6 bases at V and 6 bases at J, with 17 bases in the middle. The CDR3 runs 15 residues. CDR1 is MDHEN and CDR2 is SYDVKM in the germline V gene. This CDR3 is CASSGGGVRDEKLFF. The CDR3 region has the DNA TGTGCCAGCAGCGGAGGGGGGGTAAGGGATGAAAAACTGTTTTTT.

The chain uses TRBV27 and TRBJ2-7; possible D gene TRBD2, 6 bases. V lost 4 bases and J lost 5, with 18 bases in between. The CDR3 is 15 amino acids. Germline CDR1 reads MNHEY; CDR2 reads SMNVEV (reference sequence). This chain's CDR3 is CASSSSGRTVDEQYF. In DNA, the CDR3 is TGTGCCAGCAGTTCAAGCGGGCGTACAGTGGACGAGCAGTACTTC.

This clone was observed a single time. The CDR3 region is CASSVTAPGTGNEKLFF. CDR3 nucleotide sequence: TGTGCCAGCAGCGTCACCGCTCCCGGGACGGGGAATGAAAAACTGTTTTTT. This chain connects TRBV9 to TRBJ1-4, with D perhaps matching TRBD1 (5 bases). V lost 2 bases to trimming and J lost 5 bases, with 19 bases between them. CDR1 is SGDLS, CDR2 YYNGEE, per germline. CDR3 size: 17 residues.

This chain's CDR3 is CASRQGGGEQYF. CDR3 in DNA: TGTGCCAGCAGGCAGGGGGGTGGCGAGCAGTACTTC. The chain couples TRBV6-5 to TRBJ2-7; weak D call: TRBD1 (7 bases). V gave up 6 bases and J gave up 6 bases, with 12 bases separating them. CDR3 length: 12 residues. The germline CDR1 and CDR2 sequences are MNHEY and SVGAGI.

J is TRBJ2-7 and V is TRBV9; 8 bases align to TRBD2. In germline, CDR1 is SGDLS, CDR2 YYNGEE. With V trimmed by 0 bases and J by 6 bases, 8 bases remained unmatched. CDR3 length: 15 residues. In nucleotides, the CDR3 is TGTGCCAGCAGCGTAGAAGGGGCGGGAGGTGGCGAGCAGTACTTC. Protein: CASSVEGAGGGEQYF.

The chain joins TRBV6-1 to TRBJ2-7; D is possibly TRBD1 (6 bases). Trimming left V 0 bases short and J 0 bases short, with 12 bases between. The CDR3 spans 16 residues. Germline CDR1 is MNHNS and CDR2 is SASEGT. CDR3 amino acids: CASSEASGVASYEQYF. Written as DNA, the CDR3 is TGTGCCAGCAGTGAAGCATCAGGGGTGGCCTCCTACGAGCAGTACTTC.

This clone was counted once. The chain is built from TRBV7-2 and TRBJ1-1, with a weak D call TRBD1 (5 bases). V lost 0 bases and J lost 10, with 15 bases in between. In germline, CDR1 is SGHTA, CDR2 FQGNSA. The CDR3 extends over 14 amino acids. The CDR3 sequence: CASSLAFAIQGAFF. CDR3 DNA: TGTGCCAGCAGCTTAGCATTCGCTATCCAGGGAGCTTTCTTT.

This rearrangement joins TRBV19 to TRBJ2-2; D perhaps matches TRBD2 (6 bases). CDR3 size: 16 residues. The germline CDR1 and CDR2 sequences are LNHDA and SQIVND (reference sequence). The ends were cut back, 4 bases at V and 8 bases at J, with 20 bases in the middle. The CDR3 loop reads CASSRTRDSRWGELFF. DNA for the CDR3: TGTGCCAGTAGTAGGACGCGGGACTCAAGATGGGGGGAGCTGTTTTTT.